The rows below give T cell receptor beta chains drawn from one sample of a study of T cells after yellow fever vaccination. TCRdb re-analysed the 5' RACE reads in MiXCR, keeping a single row per CDR3 protein. The table lists over 110,000 distinct CDR3 sequences, around 7.7% of them singletons, with roughly 0.73% in the top ten. Sequencing was performed on CD4+ T cells sorted from PBMCs, taken 5 days after the yellow fever booster vaccination. Receptor source: a man aged 25-45 years who received the YFV17D yellow fever vaccine. Each CDR3 is given with its conserved first and last residue.

v_gene: TRBV5-5; j_gene: TRBJ2-4; CDR3aa: CASSLGDENIQYF
v_gene: TRBV7-2; j_gene: TRBJ2-7; CDR3aa: CASSPGQLYEQYF
v_gene: TRBV9; j_gene: TRBJ2-2; CDR3aa: CASSVVGTTTGELFF
v_gene: TRBV3-1; j_gene: TRBJ2-1; CDR3aa: CASSQMGLGPNEQFF
v_gene: TRBV5-1; j_gene: TRBJ2-3; CDR3aa: CASSELAGSGTDTQYF
v_gene: TRBV5-1; j_gene: TRBJ1-1; CDR3aa: CASSSDRTGNTEAFF
v_gene: TRBV2; j_gene: TRBJ1-4; CDR3aa: CASSEARGVGEKLFF
v_gene: TRBV19; j_gene: TRBJ2-3; CDR3aa: CASSIKGVNTDTQYF
v_gene: TRBV29-1; j_gene: TRBJ2-1; CDR3aa: CSAGTSLEQFF
v_gene: TRBV12-3/TRBV12-4; j_gene: TRBJ2-2; CDR3aa: CASSTRTGELFF
v_gene: TRBV5-1; j_gene: TRBJ2-1; CDR3aa: CASSSQSGLGYNEQFF
v_gene: TRBV3-1; j_gene: TRBJ2-2; CDR3aa: CASRHNLGGNTGELFF
v_gene: TRBV20-1; j_gene: TRBJ2-5; CDR3aa: CSATTRLAGAQREQETQYF
v_gene: TRBV7-9; j_gene: TRBJ2-3; CDR3aa: CASSFRDTQYF
v_gene: TRBV5-6; j_gene: TRBJ2-1; CDR3aa: CASSSMGNEQFF
v_gene: TRBV10-3; j_gene: TRBJ2-7; CDR3aa: CAIKGTSDEQYF
v_gene: TRBV15; j_gene: TRBJ2-5; CDR3aa: CATSRVSTQETQYF
v_gene: TRBV3-1; j_gene: TRBJ2-2; CDR3aa: CASSLSGIGNTGELFF
v_gene: TRBV15; j_gene: TRBJ1-1; CDR3aa: CATSRDGLGDSRATEAFF